A single T cell receptor beta chain is shown here with its context. This specimen belongs to a study of blood T cell repertoires in COVID-19. In the study overall: The samples span acute and convalescent COVID-19 from the United States, Italy and Spain. T cells, B-cell-depleted T cells, or PBMCs provided the cDNA or gDNA that served as material.

This CDR3 region has 14 residues. Germline CDR1 reads SGHDN; CDR2 reads FVKESK. V lost 0 bases to trimming and J lost 7 bases, with 7 bases between them. Original handling: It was from reference gene primer amplification that nucleated cell counts were estimated. Clones were read by immunoSEQ multiplex PCR, and TCRdb kept only the in-frame ones, dropping some. V, J and clone size derive from that table, while D and trimming were established from the DNA sequence. The sample has around 99,000 clones; 85% to 90% are singletons. The clonotype comes from a human donor in a cohort sampled during active COVID-19. The V call is TRBV14, the J call TRBJ1-6; D is possibly TRBD1 (5 bases). Sequences were obtained from peripheral blood. The CDR3 DNA reads as TGTGCCAGCAGCCAAGAAGGGGCGAATTCACCCCTCCACTTT. This translates into CASSQEGANSPLHF.